This T cell receptor beta chain is drawn from a study of cytomegalovirus exposure and HLA in healthy donors. Looked up from germline, CDR1 is SGHNT and CDR2 is YYREEE (reference sequence). J lost 0 bases, V lost 4 bases, and 10 bases had no gene match. The CDR3 runs to 17 residues. PCR amplification relied on 60 Vbeta primers (plus 13 Jbeta primers). Libraries were prepared by immunoSEQ multiplex PCR; TCRdb keeps only in-frame clonotypes and omits some of them. The table records some 130,000 clones, over 75% of them present only once. The J gene is TRBJ2-4, the V gene TRBV5-4, with 7 bases that match TRBD1. The TCR was taken from a man aged 30 to 45 in good health. Material for sequencing was PBMCs. CDR3 protein: CASSQTRDSLAKNIQYF. The CDR3 coding sequence is TGTGCCAGCAGCCAAACCAGGGACAGCCTAGCCAAAAACATTCAGTACTTC.